This is a list of T cell receptor beta chains from one sample in a study of T cells after yellow fever vaccination. TCRdb re-called the 5' RACE reads with MiXCR, one entry per CDR3 protein. The sample records about 360,000 distinct CDR3 sequences, about 6% being singletons. Sequencing used PBMCs, obtained 5 days after the yellow fever booster vaccination. The receptors stem from a man aged 25 to 40 who received the YFV17D yellow fever vaccine. CDR3s include the opening cysteine and the closing phenylalanine or tryptophan. D genes are given only for firm matches. Clone size, where shown, is once, few, many, or a class for clones that have expanded.

>TRBJ2-7|-|TRBV20-1|-
TGCAGTGCTACCCCGGGCCCAACCTACGAGCAGTACTTC
CSATPGPTYEQYF
>TRBJ2-5|-|TRBV10-3|-
TGTGCCATCAGCCCAAATTGGGGGGAGACCCAGTACTTC
CAISPNWGETQYF
>TRBJ2-3|-|TRBV27|-
TGTGCCAGCAGTTTATATCGCACAGATACGCAGTATTTT
CASSLYRTDTQYF
>TRBJ2-5|-|TRBV29-1|large
TGCAGCGTTGAAGGCACCCAAGAGACCCAGTACTTC
CSVEGTQETQYF
>TRBJ2-1|TRBD1|TRBV24-1|many
TGTGCCACCAGTGACCCCCGGGACAGGGGAAGCTCCTACAATGAGCAGTTCTTC
CATSDPRDRGSSYNEQFF
>TRBJ2-7|TRBD2|TRBV4-3|few
TGCGCCAGCAGCCAAACCCTTACTAGCGGGAGGATTTGGGGCGAGCAGTACTTC
CASSQTLTSGRIWGEQYF
>TRBJ2-1|TRBD2|TRBV5-1|-
TGCGCCAGCAGCGTCACCGGACTAGCGGAGAATGAGCAGTTCTTC
CASSVTGLAENEQFF
>TRBJ2-7|-|TRBV29-1|-
TGCAGCGTTGGTGTGCCCAACTCCTACGAGCAGTACTTC
CSVGVPNSYEQYF
>TRBJ2-7|-|TRBV28|many
TGTGCCAGCGTCAAACAGGGCCCCTACGAGCAGTACTTC
CASVKQGPYEQYF
>TRBJ2-3|-|TRBV29-1|-
TGCAGCGCGGAGTTTTTTGATACGCAGTATTTT
CSAEFFDTQYF
>TRBJ2-5|-|TRBV20-1|many
TGCAGTGCTAGAGCTGTCCGCCAAGAGACCCAGTACTTC
CSARAVRQETQYF
>TRBJ2-1|-|TRBV5-1|few
TGCGCCAGCAGCTTGCAGACTAGGAGCTCCTACAATGAGCAGTTCTTC
CASSLQTRSSYNEQFF
>TRBJ2-5|-|TRBV11-2|-
TGTGCCAGCAGCTTAGGGGAAAAGACGGGGAAGGAGCAAGAGACCCAGTACTTC
CASSLGEKTGKEQETQYF
>TRBJ2-5|-|TRBV2|few
TGTGCCAGCAGTGAAGACGAGTCCAACTGGGAGACCCAGTACTTC
CASSEDESNWETQYF
>TRBJ2-5|TRBD1|TRBV6-1|many
TGTGCCAGCAGTGGCCCTACAGGGGGCGTGCTGAAGACCCAGTACTTC
CASSGPTGGVLKTQYF
>TRBJ2-6|-|TRBV9|-
TGTGCCAGCAGCGTTACAGGCTCTGGGGCCAACGTCCTGACTTTC
CASSVTGSGANVLTF
>TRBJ2-7|-|TRBV20-1|-
TGCAGTGCTAACCCCTTTGAGGCAGGCGGCACCTACGAGCAGTACTTC
CSANPFEAGGTYEQYF
>TRBJ2-7|TRBD2|TRBV20-1|few
TGCAGTGCCCAAGGACTAGCGGGCACCAGAGGGGAGCAGTACTTC
CSAQGLAGTRGEQYF
>TRBJ2-4|-|TRBV6-2/TRBV6-3|many
TGTGCCAGCAGTCACAAAGCCACCATTCAGTACTTC
CASSHKATIQYF
>TRBJ2-1|-|TRBV21-1|-
TGTGCCAGCAGCAACACGATCGAGCGGGAGGCTTACAATGAGCAGTTCTTC
CASSNTIEREAYNEQFF
>TRBJ2-1|TRBD2|TRBV5-1|-
TGCGCCAGCAGCCGCTCCGGGGGGTTCGACAATGAGCAGTTCTTC
CASSRSGGFDNEQFF
>TRBJ2-2|-|TRBV20-1|few
TGCAGTGCTAGAGGAAAGGTCTCCAACTCGAACACCGGGGAGCTGTTTTTT
CSARGKVSNSNTGELFF
>TRBJ2-7|TRBD1|TRBV20-1|many
TGCAGTGCTAGAGATCCCGGACAGGGGGTCACCTACGAGCAGTACTTC
CSARDPGQGVTYEQYF
>TRBJ2-1|-|TRBV7-3|-
TGTGCCAGCAGCTTCTCGTCGAACAGGGCTAATGAGCAGTTCTTC
CASSFSSNRANEQFF
>TRBJ2-3|TRBD2|TRBV12-3/TRBV12-4|-
TGTACCTGCAGTTTGGGGCTAGCGGGGGTCTCTAGCACAGATACGCAGTATTTT
CTCSLGLAGVSSTDTQYF
>TRBJ2-2|-|TRBV5-1|many
TGCGCCAGCAGCCGGGACACCGATCTAACCGGGGAGCTGTTTTTT
CASSRDTDLTGELFF
>TRBJ1-1|-|TRBV12-3/TRBV12-4|many
TGTGCCAGCACCCTGAGGGGGGGAGCTGAAGCTTTCTTT
CASTLRGGAEAFF
>TRBJ1-6|-|TRBV5-1|few
TGCGCCAGCAGCTTGGATTTTTCTGGGAATTCACCCCTCCACTTT
CASSLDFSGNSPLHF
>TRBJ2-1|-|TRBV7-3|-
TGTGCCAGCGCCCAGGGCTCCTACAATGAGCAGTTCTTC
CASAQGSYNEQFF
>TRBJ2-7|-|TRBV20-1|many
TGCAGTGCTAGCACAGGGACCTACGAGCAGTACTTC
CSASTGTYEQYF
>TRBJ2-1|-|TRBV15|few
TGTGCCACCAGCAGAGAGCCGAACCCCCTTTACAATGAGCAGTTCTTC
CATSREPNPLYNEQFF
>TRBJ2-6|-|TRBV24-1|few
TGTGCCACCAGCCCCGGTGGGGCCAACGTCCTGACTTTC
CATSPGGANVLTF
>TRBJ2-7|-|TRBV7-2|few
TGTGCCAGCAGCCCGGGGAGTCCTCCGACTGGCTTC
CASSPGSPPTGF
>TRBJ1-5|TRBD1|TRBV5-6|few
TGTGCCAGCAGTGGGACAGGGGACGGCAATCAGCCCCAGCATTTT
CASSGTGDGNQPQHF
>TRBJ2-7|TRBD1|TRBV10-1|few
TGCGCCAGCAGTGAGTCGAGGGGGCACATAAATCGGGAGCAGTACTTC
CASSESRGHINREQYF
>TRBJ2-5|-|TRBV20-1|-
TGCAGTGCTAGGGCCGCGGAGACCCAGTACTTC
CSARAAETQYF
>TRBJ2-1|-|TRBV6-2/TRBV6-3|-
TGTGGCACAGGCAGTCTAGGTTCAAACAATGAGCAGTTCTTC
CGTGSLGSNNEQFF
>TRBJ2-1|-|TRBV12-3/TRBV12-4|-
TGTGCCAGCAGCTTTGGGACTCCTCCCCAGTTCTTC
CASSFGTPPQFF
>TRBJ1-2|TRBD1|TRBV20-1|-
TGCAGTGCTAAACCGGGACAGGGAAACTATGGCTACACCTTC
CSAKPGQGNYGYTF
>TRBJ2-3|-|TRBV5-6|few
TGTGCCAGCAGCTTCGGACCCTTACCGGGAACAGATACGCAGTATTTT
CASSFGPLPGTDTQYF
>TRBJ2-1|-|TRBV7-2|many
TGTGCCAGCAGCTTAGCGCCCGACTACAATGAGCAGTTCTTC
CASSLAPDYNEQFF
>TRBJ2-1|-|TRBV19|-
TGTGCCAGTAGTAACCGACAGGGAGGCTACAATGAGCAGTTCTTC
CASSNRQGGYNEQFF
>TRBJ1-2|-|TRBV6-1|-
TGTGCCAGCGCCCCCCCGCCCGCTAACTATGGCTACACCTTC
CASAPPPANYGYTF
>TRBJ2-7|-|TRBV7-2|many
TGTGCCAGCAGCTCCCTAGGTTGGGGCGAGCAGTACTTC
CASSSLGWGEQYF
>TRBJ2-1|-|TRBV5-4|many
TGTGCCAGCAGCCCATTCCGGGAGTCTCGTGATGAGCAGTTCTTC
CASSPFRESRDEQFF
>TRBJ2-2|-|TRBV7-9|many
TGTGCCAGCAGCCGCGGGCGGGACAGCCTCACCGGGGAGCTGTTTTTT
CASSRGRDSLTGELFF
>TRBJ2-7|TRBD2|TRBV27|many
TGTGCCAGCAGTCCTAGACTAGCGGGAGTGTACGAGCAGTACTTC
CASSPRLAGVYEQYF
>TRBJ1-6|-|TRBV7-9|few
TGTGCCAGCAGCTTTGACTCTGGGTGGGGTTCACCCCTCCACTTT
CASSFDSGWGSPLHF
>TRBJ1-2|-|TRBV12-3/TRBV12-4|-
TGTGCCAGCAGTCCTACAGGGAAGGATGGCTACACCTTC
CASSPTGKDGYTF
>TRBJ2-6|-|TRBV28|many
TGTGCCAGCAGGGAGGGGTCTGGGGCCAACGTCCTGACTTTC
CASREGSGANVLTF
>TRBJ2-7|-|TRBV30|few
TGTGCCTGGAGTGTAGGGTCAGCCTCCTACGAGCAGTACTTC
CAWSVGSASYEQYF
>TRBJ2-1|-|TRBV12-3/TRBV12-4|few
TGTGCCAGCAGACACGCCAATACAAACAATGAGCAGTTCTTC
CASRHANTNNEQFF
>TRBJ2-1|TRBD2|TRBV9|few
TGTGCCAGCAGCGCGCCACTAGCGGGAGGGTCGGGTGAGCAGTTCTTC
CASSAPLAGGSGEQFF
>TRBJ2-4|TRBD1|TRBV7-2|few
TGTGCCAGCAGCTTTCAGGGGGCGGGGACCAAAAACATTCAGTACTTC
CASSFQGAGTKNIQYF
>TRBJ2-5|-|TRBV29-1|-
TGCAGCGTTGAGGGGGGTAGGAAGACCCAGTACTTC
CSVEGGRKTQYF
>TRBJ2-1|TRBD2|TRBV14|few
TGTGCCAGCAGCCAAGCTGGCGGGAGGGGAGGCAGTGAGCAGTTCTTC
CASSQAGGRGGSEQFF
>TRBJ2-7|-|TRBV14|-
TGTGCCAGCAGCCAAGGGGGTTCCCATTACGAGCAGTACTTC
CASSQGGSHYEQYF
>TRBJ2-1|TRBD2|TRBV15|many
TGTGCCACCAGCAGAGGACTAGCGGCCTACAATGAGCAGTTCTTC
CATSRGLAAYNEQFF
>TRBJ2-7|-|TRBV7-9|many
TGTGCCAGCGGCGCCGATAGATACGAGCAGTACTTC
CASGADRYEQYF